This T cell receptor (beta chain) stems from a study of response to subunit inactivated influenza vaccine. This clonotype was seen a handful of times. Its antigen is as yet unknown. Germline lookup yields CDR1 ENHRY and CDR2 SYGVKD. V was clipped by 6 bases and J by 5 bases, with 13 bases between them. The length of the CDR3 is 13 residues. Study-wide results and caveats: The authors offered the suggestion that each seasonal influenza vaccination recruits few new T cells.

TCRdb itself ran the RT-PCR reads through MiXCR, one entry per CDR3 protein. This table holds approximately 700,000 distinct CDR3 sequences, 15% to 19% found once. Sequenced here: PBMCs from blood, sampled 11 to 12 days after vaccination. The chain has TRBV10-3 and TRBJ2-5, with a weak D call TRBD1 (5 bases). The TCR originated in a man aged 45-60 years who received an inactivated influenza vaccine. The CDR3 reads CAISSGSEETQYF. The DNA of the CDR3 is TGTGCCATCAGCTCAGGGTCTGAGGAGACCCAGTACTTC.